This record covers a single T cell receptor beta chain. This receptor's antigen is unknown. No per-base quality is available; no much larger clone lies one base away. Separate from the roughly 650-subject first cohort, the validation cohort of 120 subjects was the group to which the donors belonged. After removal of 7 bases from V and 10 bases from J, the junction retains 13 bases not matched to a gene. From the germline V gene (reference sequence), CDR1 is LNHDA and CDR2 is SQIVND. There are 14 amino acids in the CDR3, from cysteine to phenylalanine inclusive. The only DNA kept is the CDR3, 42 bases in frame from the first base. This sample stems from a study of cytomegalovirus exposure and HLA in healthy donors (dated by TCRdb to 2016 to 2017). For context, the study as a whole: A later analysis indicated that the 120 or so validation repertoires were generated on the platform also employed for the approximately 700 repertoires of the first cohort. In addition to the first cohort of 666 subjects, a separate validation cohort of around 110 different subjects was used. The study combined high-throughput TCR immunosequencing, statistical association of individual TCRs with disease status, and machine learning to predict cytomegalovirus infection status. The study aimed to test whether cataloging public T cell receptors could reveal signatures of past pathogen exposure.

Overall study outcomes, separate from this receptor: A total of 150 or so TCR beta chains were listed by the study as associated with cytomegalovirus. In both the original and validation cohorts, the classifier was reported to diagnose cytomegalovirus status with high specificity and sensitivity. In a later analysis, TCRs clustered in the first cohort were found to also tend to co-occur in the roughly 110 validation repertoires, with over 90% of cluster scores above 0. According to the authors, the approach could potentially be generalized to other disease states and immunological phenotypes. Across donors, most TCR sequences were observed very rarely, whereas some public TCRs were present in many individuals. Three of the identified cytomegalovirus-associated TCR beta chains were confirmed in vitro to be specific for cytomegalovirus antigens. The validation cohort had no HLA typing available for a later analysis, so co-occurrence within that cohort was assessed over all 120 repertoires.

The library was generated by the immunoSEQ multiplex PCR assay. The original pipeline was this. A statistical classification framework was built to diagnose cytomegalovirus status from the catalog of TCR beta chain sequences. TCRdb retrieved this table from immuneACCESS and kept in-frame rearrangements only. Not all clones are present; in checked studies, unresolved V genes account for under half, and no reason is known for the remainder. The DNA gave D and trimming, while V, J and clone size come from that table. The sample yields 200,000 or so clones; just over 90% were counted once. Clones ranked in the top ten supply approximately 1.1% of the sample.

This chain is built from TRBV19 and TRBJ2-1; 7 nucleotides in the junction match TRBD2. The source material was PBMCs. The source is a woman in her late teens or twenties in good health and CMV-seronegative. CDR3 loop: CASKRDYSLGEQFF. The DNA is TGTGCCAGTAAACGGGACTACTCTCTCGGGGAGCAGTTCTTC.